The clone carrying this T cell receptor beta chain was recorded a few times. The data belong to a study of T cell changes during pregnancy in multiple sclerosis. Germline V gene data show CDR1 as SNHLY and CDR2 as FYNNEI. The V and J ends lost 1 base and 4 bases respectively, with 8 bases between them. The length of the CDR3 is 14 residues. TCRdb's copy holds only in-frame clones and misses some; the assay was immunoSEQ multiplex PCR. Here the sample spans roughly 49,000 clones, roughly 90% being singletons. The input for sequencing was peripheral blood, taken in the first trimester of pregnancy. The receptor was isolated from a female donor in good health, enrolled as a control in a pregnancy study. The chain employs TRBV2 and TRBJ1-5; possible D gene TRBD1, 6 bases. CDR3 DNA sequence: TGTGCCAGCAGTGAAGGTCAGGGGAATCAGCCCCAGCATTTT. Its protein is CASSEGQGNQPQHF.